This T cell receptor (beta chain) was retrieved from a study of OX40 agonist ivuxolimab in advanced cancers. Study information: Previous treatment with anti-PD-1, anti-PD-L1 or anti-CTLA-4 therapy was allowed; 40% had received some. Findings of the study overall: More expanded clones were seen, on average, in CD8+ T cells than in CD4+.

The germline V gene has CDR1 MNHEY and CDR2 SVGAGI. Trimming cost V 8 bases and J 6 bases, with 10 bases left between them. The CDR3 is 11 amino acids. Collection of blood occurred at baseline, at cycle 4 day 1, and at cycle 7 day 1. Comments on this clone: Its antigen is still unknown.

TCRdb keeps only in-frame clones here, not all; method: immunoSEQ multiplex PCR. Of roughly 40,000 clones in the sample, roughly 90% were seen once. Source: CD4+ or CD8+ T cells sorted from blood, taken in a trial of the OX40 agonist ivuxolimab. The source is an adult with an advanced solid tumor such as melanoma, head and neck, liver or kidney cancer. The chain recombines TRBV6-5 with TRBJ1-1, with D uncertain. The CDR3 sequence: CASESGAEAFF. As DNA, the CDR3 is TGTGCCAGCGAATCCGGCGCTGAAGCTTTCTTT.